This T cell receptor beta chain comes out of a study of cytomegalovirus exposure and HLA in healthy donors. General observations from the study: Later analysis suggested most CMV-associated TCR beta chains were HLA-restricted.

Germline V gives CDR1 KGHSH, CDR2 LQKENI. The V end lost 4 bases, the J end lost 0 bases, and 16 bases lay between the germline ends. The CDR3 length is 17 residues. This clone has only one observation. The antigen is undetermined. When sampled, the donors appeared nominally healthy, though they likely had unrecorded immune exposures. The PCR contained 60 Vbeta and 13 Jbeta primers. Profiling relied on immunoSEQ multiplex PCR, and the TCRdb table lists in-frame clones only, not all of them. The data show about 110,000 clones, less than 85% seen once. The sequenced sample was PBMCs. The chain combines TRBV18 with TRBJ2-1; tentative D call: TRBD2 (5 bases). This sequence originates from a woman aged 40 to 55 in good health and CMV-seronegative. This chain's CDR3 is CASSLRSRGSSYNEQFF. In nucleotides, the CDR3 is TGTGCCAGCTCACTGCGGTCCCGAGGGAGCTCCTACAATGAGCAGTTCTTC.